This T cell receptor beta chain was observed in a study of shared clonotypes between healthy human individuals. The study, taken as a whole, reports: Shared across four donors were 4% to 6% of the naive CD4 clonotypes.

The CDR3 has 13 residues. The germline gives CDR1 SGHDT, CDR2 YYEEEE. V was trimmed by 0 bases and J by 7 bases, leaving 10 bases between them. Only a few counts were recorded for this clone. Its antigen remains unknown. The data were produced by immunoSEQ multiplex PCR, yet TCRdb's version contains in-frame clones alone and is incomplete. Of roughly 1,100,000 clones in the sample, around 76% are singletons; the top ten hold 1.4%. The V and J genes are TRBV5-6 and TRBJ1-1, with D unresolved. The clonotype comes from a man between 18 and 35 years old in good health. The sequencing input was memory CD4+ T cells sorted from blood. Subset reported: CD45RA-negative fraction. CDR3 in amino acids: CASSLGGSLEAFF. CDR3 nucleotide sequence: TGTGCCAGCAGCTTGGGTGGCAGCCTTGAAGCTTTCTTT. Based on the CDR3 plus reference TRBV5-6 and TRBJ1-1, the full variable domain is DAGVTQSPTHLIKTRGQQVTLRCSPKSGHDTVSWYQQALGQGPQFIFQYYEEEERQRGNFPDRFSGHQFPNYSSELNVNALLLGDSALYLCASSLGGSLEAFFGQGTRLTVV.